A selection of T cell receptor beta chains follows, all from one sample in a study of OX40 agonist ivuxolimab in advanced cancers. This table comes from immunoSEQ multiplex PCR, and its TCRdb copy is limited to in-frame clones, with some not included. Among 40,000 to 50,000 clones listed, 80% to 90% were seen once. Here the sequenced sample was CD4+ or CD8+ T cells sorted from blood, taken in a trial of the OX40 agonist ivuxolimab. These receptors originate from an adult with an advanced solid tumor such as melanoma, head and neck, liver or kidney cancer. The CDR3 runs from the conserved cysteine through the conserved F or W. The D gene is left open where the match is weak. Where a row states a size, it is once, few, many or the class of an expanded clone; other rows omit it.

>TRBV4-3|NA|NA|TRBJ1-3
CASSPGPTGNTIYF
TGCGCCAGCAGCCCGGGGCCCACTGGAAACACCATATATTTT
>TRBV30|NA|NA|TRBJ2-3
CAWSVRQLPPDTQYF
TGTGCCTGGAGTGTACGACAGTTACCCCCAGATACGCAGTATTTT
>TRBV7-9|NA|NA|TRBJ1-4
CASSSGGSNEKLFF
TGTGCCAGCAGCTCTGGGGGGAGTAATGAAAAACTGTTTTTT
>TRBV18|NA|NA|TRBJ2-3
CASSSQASVTRTDTQYF
TGTGCCAGCTCCTCCCAGGCGTCGGTGACTCGCACAGATACGCAGTATTTT
>TRBV7-9|TRBD1|NA|TRBJ1-3
CASSRTGGSRSSGNTIYF
TGTGCCAGCAGCCGGACAGGGGGTAGTCGGAGCTCTGGAAACACCATATATTTT
>TRBV5-6|NA|NA|TRBJ1-1
CASSLPPGSTEAFF
TGTGCCAGCAGCTTGCCCCCAGGGAGCACTGAAGCTTTCTTT
>TRBV2|TRBD1|NA|TRBJ1-1
CAIQGAGALNTEAFF
TGTGCCATTCAGGGGGCAGGGGCGTTGAACACTGAAGCTTTCTTT
>TRBV25-1|NA|NA|TRBJ1-6
CAGSDDTGKDSPLHF
TGTGCCGGCAGTGATGATACAGGGAAGGATTCACCCCTCCACTTT
>TRBV7-6|TRBD2|once|TRBJ2-1
CASSLAQNSGGYEQFF
TGTGCCAGCAGCTTAGCGCAGAATAGCGGGGGTTATGAGCAGTTCTTC
>TRBV10-2|NA|once|TRBJ1-3
CASWSGHLGGNTIYF
TGCGCCAGTTGGAGCGGGCATTTGGGAGGAAACACCATATATTTT
>TRBV21-1|NA|once|TRBJ2-7
CASSKGTGAPSYEQYF
TGTGCCAGCAGCAAAGGGACAGGGGCCCCATCCTACGAGCAGTACTTC
>TRBV6-6|NA|NA|TRBJ2-5
CASSYLYNQETQYF
TGTGCCAGCAGTTACCTTTACAACCAAGAGACCCAGTACTTC
>TRBV7-9|NA|NA|TRBJ2-3
CASSLQQVTEGTDTQYF
TGTGCCAGCAGCTTACAACAGGTGACGGAGGGCACAGATACGCAGTATTTT
>TRBV11-2|NA|NA|TRBJ2-3
CASSPPPRDTQYF
TGTGCCAGCAGCCCGCCCCCGCGAGATACGCAGTATTTT
>TRBV19|NA|NA|TRBJ2-6
CASSIGHPSGANVLTF
TGTGCCAGTAGTATTGGACACCCCTCTGGGGCCAACGTCCTGACTTTC
>TRBV28|NA|NA|TRBJ2-1
CASSLWDSSYNEQFF
TGTGCCAGCAGTTTATGGGACAGCTCCTACAATGAGCAGTTCTTC
>TRBV5-1|NA|NA|TRBJ2-7
CASSSGAYEQYF
TGCGCCAGCAGCTCGGGGGCCTACGAGCAGTACTTC
>TRBV4-3|TRBD1|NA|TRBJ1-4
CASSQQGGKEKLFF
TGCGCCAGCAGCCAACAGGGGGGCAAGGAAAAACTGTTTTTT
>TRBV4-1|NA|NA|TRBJ1-2
CASSLGTAYGYTF
TGCGCCAGCAGCCTGGGGACGGCTTATGGCTACACCTTC
>TRBV27|TRBD1|NA|TRBJ1-1
CASSSYRGIEAFF
TGTGCCAGCAGTTCTTACAGGGGGATTGAAGCTTTCTTT
>TRBV28|NA|NA|TRBJ1-5
CASSLIRSGGNQPQHF
TGTGCCAGCAGTTTAATTCGGTCGGGGGGCAATCAGCCCCAGCATTTT
>TRBV13|NA|NA|TRBJ2-3
CASSNLGADTQYF
TGTGCCAGCAGCAACCTTGGGGCAGATACGCAGTATTTT
>TRBV28|NA|NA|TRBJ2-7
CASRGGEDRVIHEQYF
TGTGCCAGCAGGGGGGGGGAGGACAGGGTCATTCACGAGCAGTACTTC
>TRBV29-1|NA|NA|TRBJ1-2
CSVDLIRKGNYGYTF
TGCAGCGTTGATTTAATCCGCAAAGGAAACTATGGCTACACCTTC
>TRBV7-3|TRBD1|NA|TRBJ2-7
CATIRCGQGQEQYF
TGTGCCACCATAAGATGTGGACAGGGGCAGGAGCAGTACTTC
>TRBV5-5|NA|NA|TRBJ2-2
CASSFQGLELFF
TGTGCCAGCAGCTTTCAAGGCCTGGAGCTGTTTTTT
>TRBV6-5|NA|NA|TRBJ1-5
CASSPTGWQPQHF
TGTGCCAGCAGTCCTACAGGTTGGCAGCCCCAGCATTTT
>TRBV4-1|TRBD1|NA|TRBJ1-1
CASSQGQGAGEAFF
TGCGCCAGCAGCCAGGGACAGGGGGCTGGTGAAGCTTTCTTT
>TRBV9|TRBD1|NA|TRBJ2-1
CASSVTGNSYNEQFF
TGTGCCAGCAGCGTGACAGGGAACTCCTACAATGAGCAGTTCTTC
>TRBV28|NA|NA|TRBJ2-7
CASRPAGGAIYEQYF
TGTGCCAGCAGGCCGGCAGGGGGGGCAATCTACGAGCAGTACTTC
>TRBV4-1|TRBD2|NA|TRBJ2-7
CASSQGLAETYEQYF
TGCGCCAGCAGCCAAGGACTAGCGGAAACCTACGAGCAGTACTTC
>TRBV19|TRBD1|NA|TRBJ2-7
CASTQGAVSYEQYF
TGTGCCAGTACACAGGGGGCCGTTTCCTACGAGCAGTACTTC
>TRBV2|NA|NA|TRBJ1-1
CASTGGWGGTEAFF
TGTGCCAGCACTGGAGGTTGGGGGGGAACTGAAGCTTTCTTT
>TRBV9|NA|once|TRBJ2-1
CASSAAGGHSSYNEQFF
TGTGCCAGCAGCGCCGCCGGGGGGCACAGCTCCTACAATGAGCAGTTCTTC
>TRBV5-1|TRBD2|NA|TRBJ2-1
CASSLTLAGAWNEQFF
TGCGCCAGCAGCTTAACCCTAGCGGGGGCATGGAATGAGCAGTTCTTC
>TRBV27|TRBD2|NA|TRBJ2-1
CASSLAGGLANEQFF
TGTGCCAGCAGCCTAGCGGGGGGGCTGGCCAATGAGCAGTTCTTC
>TRBV5-5|TRBD1|once|TRBJ1-6
CASSLKSTGLESPLHF
TGTGCCAGCAGCTTGAAATCGACAGGGCTCGAGTCACCCCTCCACTTT
>TRBV4-3|TRBD1|NA|TRBJ2-1
CASSQGTGLSSYNEQFF
TGCGCCAGCAGCCAGGGGACAGGGTTGAGCTCCTACAATGAGCAGTTCTTC
>TRBV6-4|NA|NA|TRBJ2-3
CASSDVGGTGTDTQYF
TGTGCCAGCAGTGATGTTGGGGGGACGGGCACAGATACGCAGTATTTT
>TRBV27|NA|NA|TRBJ2-3
CASSLSVGSADTQYF
TGTGCCAGCAGTTTATCGGTGGGGTCCGCAGATACGCAGTATTTT